These 13 T cell receptor beta chains were all obtained from the same sample, sequenced in a study of blood T cell repertoires in COVID-19. Repertoires were generated with immunoSEQ multiplex PCR, while TCRdb's copy carries only in-frame clones and drops some. The sample carries under 350,000 clones, around 85% recorded once. The material sequenced was PBMCs or T cells enriched from blood (not recorded which). The receptor set was obtained from a woman aged 40 to 55 with acute COVID-19.

The chain combines TRBV6-2 or TRBV6-3 with TRBJ1-5, with D possibly TRBD1 on 5 matching bases. Germline V lookup: CDR1 MNHEY, CDR2 SVGEGT. Trimming took off 2 bases at V and 1 base at J, with 12 bases between the two ends. There are 16 residues in the CDR3. This CDR3 reads CASSYGAGPSNQPQHF. CDR3 nucleotide sequence: TGTGCCAGCAGTTACGGTGCAGGGCCCAGCAATCAGCCCCAGCATTTT.

The chain carries TRBV18 and TRBJ2-2; TRBD1 matches at 9 bases. Trimming at V came to 3 bases and at J to 1 base, leaving 0 bases not matched to a gene. Germline CDR1 reads KGHSH; CDR2 reads LQKENI. The CDR3 consists of 15 residues. CDR3 region: CASSPGQGNTGELFF. The DNA for the CDR3 is TGTGCCAGCTCACCGGGACAGGGGAACACCGGGGAGCTGTTTTTT.

This clone appeared once. The chain links TRBV11-2 to TRBJ1-4; 7 bases are shared with TRBD1. V shed 5 bases, J shed 8 bases, and the junction held 14 bases outside the gene matches. Germline CDR1 SGHAT, CDR2 FQNNGV. This CDR3 is built from 16 residues. CDR3 protein: CASSNGQARGREKLFF. CDR3 sequence (DNA): TGTGCCAGCAGCAACGGACAGGCTCGAGGGCGCGAAAAACTGTTTTTT.

The chain employs TRBV4-1 and TRBJ1-6; the match to TRBD1 covers 9 bases. CDR3 length: 17 residues. Trimming removed 2 bases from V and 7 bases from J; junction bases left unmatched: 9. CDR1 MGHRA and CDR2 YSYEKL come from the germline V gene. The CDR3 nucleotides are TGCGCCAGCAGCCAATCCGCGCCGGGACAGGGAAATTCACCCCTCCACTTT. This encodes CASSQSAPGQGNSPLHF.

The chain carries TRBV7-9 and TRBJ2-5; D is unresolved. Germline CDR1 reads SEHNR; CDR2 reads FQNEAQ (reference sequence). Trimming pared 3 bases from V and 4 bases from J, leaving 6 bases between. The CDR3 contains 12 residues. The CDR3 DNA reads TGTGCCAGCAGCTTTATCAGAGAGACCCAGTACTTC. This codes for CASSFIRETQYF.

V and J are TRBV19 and TRBJ1-1, with D possibly matching TRBD1 (5 bases). Trimming removed 7 bases at V and 1 base at J, with 10 bases between. The CDR3 is 13 residues long. Germline V gives CDR1 LNHDA, CDR2 SQIVND (reference sequence). The CDR3 is CASTAGKNTEAFF. DNA of the CDR3: TGTGCCAGTACGGCAGGGAAGAACACTGAAGCTTTCTTT.

This chain links TRBV24-1 with TRBJ2-1, with 11 bases identical to TRBD2. The V gene end was trimmed by 2 bases and the J gene end by 7 bases; junction bases not matched to a gene: 6. The CDR3 has 16 residues. Germline CDR1 and CDR2: KGHDR and SFDVKD. CDR3 DNA sequence: TGTGCCACCAGTGATTACGGGACTAGCGGAAGGAATGAGCAGTTCTTC. Protein: CATSDYGTSGRNEQFF.

This rearrangement joins TRBV7-9 to TRBJ2-7; no definite D call. V lost 0 bases and J lost 5, with 17 bases in between. Germline lookup yields CDR1 SEHNR and CDR2 FQNEAQ (reference sequence). The CDR3 consists of 16 residues. The CDR3 DNA reads as TGTGCCAGCAGCTTAGCGTCCTGGAGCTCTACCCACGAGCAGTACTTC. The encoded protein is CASSLASWSSTHEQYF. Combining the CDR3 with reference TRBV7-9 and TRBJ2-7 gives the whole variable domain DTGVSQNPRHKITKRGQNVTFRCDPISEHNRLYWYRQTLGQGPEFLTYFQNEAQLEKSRLLSDRFSAERPKGSFSTLEIQRTEQGDSAMYLCASSLASWSSTHEQYFGPGTRLTVT.

The chain carries TRBV2 and TRBJ1-1; TRBD1 matches at 11 bases. Trimming cost V 5 bases and J 7 bases; bases outside gene matches: 9. The CDR3 runs 15 residues. Per the germline V gene, CDR1 is SNHLY and CDR2 is FYNNEI. The CDR3 protein is CASSRNVGTGGEAFF. The CDR3 region has the DNA TGTGCCAGCAGTCGAAACGTTGGGACAGGGGGTGAAGCTTTCTTT.

The table lists this clone with a few counts. The rearrangement uses TRBV5-1 and TRBJ1-1; D gene uncertain. Germline V gives CDR1 SGHRS, CDR2 YFSETQ. The CDR3 spans 13 residues. V was cut by 7 bases and J by 1 base, with 11 bases left in between. The CDR3: CASQTQPNTEAFF. CDR3 in DNA: TGCGCCAGCCAGACTCAACCGAACACTGAAGCTTTCTTT.

This clone was seen more than once but under ten times. J is TRBJ1-3 and V is TRBV21-1; the table's TRBD1 call for D was not verified on the DNA. TRBV21-1 is listed as a pseudogene. CDR3 length: 22 amino acids. CDR3 amino acids: CASSNDGTLTGNRARSGNTIYF. The CDR3 DNA sequence: TGTGCCAGCAGCAACGACGGCACACTAACAGGCAACAGGGCCCGTTCTGGAAACACCATATATTTT.

This clone was recorded many times. In nucleotides, the CDR3 is TGTGCCAGCAGTGTCCTAGCGGGGTTCAATGAGCAGTTCTTC. Its translation is CASSVLAGFNEQFF. This chain joins TRBV2 and TRBJ2-1; 9 bases agree with TRBD2. Germline V gene data show CDR1 as SNHLY and CDR2 as FYNNEI. Losses at the gene ends were 4 bases for V and 6 bases for J; bases not matched to a gene: 4. The CDR3 has 14 residues.

This clone was counted only a few times. V is TRBV7-2 and J is TRBJ1-1, with 12 bases that match TRBD1. Germline V gene sequence: CDR1 SGHTA, CDR2 FQGNSA. Trimming cost V 3 bases and J 5 bases; bases outside gene matches: 10. The length of the CDR3 is 17 residues. The DNA for the CDR3 is TGTGCCAGCAGCTTTACACCCCGGGACAGGGGGCCTACTGAAGCTTTCTTT. Protein: CASSFTPRDRGPTEAFF.